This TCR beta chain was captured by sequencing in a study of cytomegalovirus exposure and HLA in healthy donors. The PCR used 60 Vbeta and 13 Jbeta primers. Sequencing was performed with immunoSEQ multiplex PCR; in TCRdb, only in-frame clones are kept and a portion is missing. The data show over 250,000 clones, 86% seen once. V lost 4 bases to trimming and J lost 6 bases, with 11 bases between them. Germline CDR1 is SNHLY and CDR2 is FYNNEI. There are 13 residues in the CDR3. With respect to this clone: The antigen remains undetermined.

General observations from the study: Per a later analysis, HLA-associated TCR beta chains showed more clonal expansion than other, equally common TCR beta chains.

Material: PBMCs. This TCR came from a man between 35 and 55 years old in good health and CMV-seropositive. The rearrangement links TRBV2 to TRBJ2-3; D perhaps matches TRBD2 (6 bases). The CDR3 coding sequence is TGTGCCAGCAGTGGACTAGGCGGGGATACGCAGTATTTT. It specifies CASSGLGGDTQYF.